The 32 T cell receptor beta chains in this list originate from one sample, sequenced in a study of cytomegalovirus exposure and HLA in healthy donors. PCR primers comprised 60 Vbeta and 13 Jbeta primers. The repertoire was sequenced with immunoSEQ multiplex PCR; TCRdb's copy has only in-frame clones and lacks some. The sample has around 93,000 clones, about 66% seen once. Sample: PBMCs. The receptor set was obtained from a boy between 10 and 17 years old in good health and CMV-seropositive.

This rearrangement joins TRBV6-5 to TRBJ2-5; maybe TRBD1 (6 bases). The CDR3 is 15 residues long. Germline CDR1 and CDR2: MNHEY and SVGAGI. V gave up 8 bases and J gave up 2 bases, with 18 bases separating them. As DNA, the CDR3 is TGTGCCAGCGGACGATTTCCACAGGGACAAGAGACCCAGTACTTC. This sequence encodes CASGRFPQGQETQYF.

This clone was detected only a few times. CDR3 residues: CASSEDRGWTQETQYF. The CDR3 nucleotides are TGTGCCAGCAGTGAGGACAGGGGGTGGACCCAAGAGACCCAGTACTTC. The gene calls are TRBV6-1 and TRBJ2-5; 10 bases line up with TRBD1. Germline CDR1 reads MNHNS; CDR2 reads SASEGT. Unmatched junction bases numbered 5, after V lost 3 bases and J lost 1 base. The CDR3 runs 16 residues.

The rearrangement joins TRBV5-6 to TRBJ2-1; 9 positions match TRBD1. Trimming at V came to 3 bases and at J to 4 bases, leaving 5 bases not matched to a gene. CDR3 length: 15 residues. Germline CDR1 is SGHDT and CDR2 is YYEEEE. The CDR3 sequence is CASSWGQGNYNEQFF. CDR3 coding DNA: TGTGCCAGCAGCTGGGGACAGGGAAATTACAATGAGCAGTTCTTC.

The chain employs TRBV7-9 and TRBJ1-1, with a weak D call TRBD1 (5 bases). There are 17 residues in the CDR3. Germline loops: CDR1 SEHNR, CDR2 FQNEAQ (reference sequence). V lost 2 bases to trimming and J lost 3 bases, with 19 bases between them. The CDR3 nucleotides read TGTGCCAGCAGCTTACGACCAAGGGAGGGGAGGTACACTGAAGCTTTCTTT. Protein sequence: CASSLRPREGRYTEAFF.

This clone appeared a few times. V is TRBV6-1 and J is TRBJ1-6; perhaps TRBD1 as D (6 bases). The CDR3 totals 15 residues. Trimming shortened V by 5 bases and J by 2 bases, and 10 bases separated the two germline ends. Germline CDR1 and CDR2: MNHNS and SASEGT. CDR3 sequence: CASSPGVTYNSPLHF. The CDR3 DNA follows: TGTGCCAGCAGTCCAGGGGTTACCTATAATTCACCCCTCCACTTT.

The J gene is TRBJ2-1, the V gene TRBV2; D is perhaps TRBD2 (7 bases). CDR1 is SNHLY, CDR2 FYNNEI, per germline. This CDR3 contains 15 residues. V was pared by 6 bases and J by 6 bases, with 18 bases between. For the CDR3, the DNA is TGTGCCAGCAGAGTAGTCGGGGGGCGGTTCAATGAGCAGTTCTTC. Translating it yields CASRVVGGRFNEQFF.

This clone came up a few times. The V call is TRBV30, the J call TRBJ1-6, with D possibly being TRBD1 (5 bases). The CDR3 has 14 residues. The V end lost 0 bases, the J end lost 7 bases, and 10 bases lay between the germline ends. Germline V gene lookup returns CDR1 GTSNPN and CDR2 SVGIG (reference sequence). CDR3 DNA: TGTGCCTGGAGTGTAGGGCAGGGAAATTCACCCCTCCACTTT. This translates into CAWSVGQGNSPLHF.

The chain joins TRBV18 to TRBJ2-7; D is ambiguous. This CDR3 spans 15 amino acids. The V end was cut by 2 bases, the J end by 2 bases, with 13 bases between. Germline-derived CDR1 and CDR2 are KGHSH and LQKENI. The CDR3 is CASSPAQTGTYEQYF. The CDR3, as DNA: TGTGCCAGCTCACCAGCCCAGACTGGAACCTACGAGCAGTACTTC.

The chain couples TRBV1 to TRBJ2-7; the listed D gene, TRBD2, was not tested against the DNA. TRBV1 is recorded as a pseudogene. CDR3 length: 16 residues. The CDR3 nucleotides read TGCACCAGCAGCCACAACAGCCAGACGGGGACCTACGAGCAGTACTTC. Protein product: CTSSHNSQTGTYEQYF.

In its sample, this clone was seen once. The chain combines TRBV6-5 with TRBJ1-5, with D possibly TRBD1 on 6 matching bases. The CDR3 runs 15 residues. Germline assignment: CDR1 MNHEY and CDR2 SVGAGI. Deletions cut 4 bases from V and 5 bases from J, with 15 bases between. CDR3 protein: CASSSEGDADQPQHF. CDR3 nucleotide sequence: TGTGCCAGCAGTTCCGAGGGGGACGCGGATCAGCCCCAGCATTTT.

The genes are TRBV19 and TRBJ2-2; no clear D gene. Germline V gene lookup returns CDR1 LNHDA and CDR2 SQIVND (reference sequence). The germline V and J ends were trimmed by 10 bases and 1 base, with 19 bases remaining between them. The CDR3 is 16 amino acids. This CDR3 reads CATWPGGGLNTGELFF. The CDR3 coding sequence is TGTGCCACTTGGCCCGGCGGTGGTCTGAACACCGGGGAGCTGTTTTTT.

This clone was seen a few times. V gene TRBV6-5 combines with J gene TRBJ2-1, with D perhaps matching TRBD2 (6 bases). CDR3 length: 15 amino acids. With 6 bases removed from V and 4 bases from J, the gap between germline ends came to 16 bases. Germline lookup yields CDR1 MNHEY and CDR2 SVGAGI. DNA for the CDR3: TGTGCCAGCAGACAACCGGGACTGTCATACAATGAGCAGTTCTTC. It codes for CASRQPGLSYNEQFF.

The V and J genes are TRBV19 and TRBJ1-5; 7 bases are a match to TRBD1. The J segment lost 7 bases and the V segment lost 1 base, leaving 4 bases of the junction unmatched. The CDR3 runs to 14 residues. CDR1 is LNHDA and CDR2 is SQIVND in the germline V gene (reference sequence). The CDR3 is CASSIGTGDQPQHF. In nucleotides, the CDR3 is TGTGCCAGTAGTATAGGAACAGGGGACCAGCCCCAGCATTTT.

The CDR3 spells CAWSDDRVTGFGAKNIQYF. The CDR3 DNA is TGTGCCTGGAGTGATGACAGGGTAACCGGATTCGGGGCCAAAAACATTCAGTACTTC. V usage is TRBV30 and J usage is TRBJ2-4, with 7 bases fitting TRBD1. The CDR3 is 19 residues long. Germline V CDR1 and CDR2: GTSNPN, SVGIG (reference sequence). V was pared by 1 base and J by 1 base, with 16 bases of the junction left unmatched.

This clone was counted between two and nine times. The rearrangement joins TRBV28 to TRBJ1-6; D is unclear. V was trimmed by 2 bases and J by 0 bases, leaving 5 bases between them. Germline-derived CDR1 and CDR2 are MDHEN and SYDVKM. CDR3 length: 15 residues. CDR3 DNA sequence: TGTGCCAGCAGTTTAACTGACTCCTATAATTCACCCCTCCACTTT. Its protein is CASSLTDSYNSPLHF.

Here the CDR3 reads CASSVDGGPYNEQFF. The DNA for the CDR3 is TGTGCCAGCAGCGTAGACGGGGGACCTTACAATGAGCAGTTCTTC. V usage is TRBV9 and J usage is TRBJ2-1, with D perhaps matching TRBD2 (6 bases). Germline V CDR1 and CDR2: SGDLS, YYNGEE. Trimming stripped 0 bases from V and 4 bases from J, with 11 bases between. This CDR3 has 15 amino acids.

The chain joins TRBV29-1 to TRBJ2-6, with TRBD1 matching over 7 bases. Germline CDR1 and CDR2: SQVTM and ANQGSEA. The CDR3 loop spans 14 amino acids. The junction had 5 bases not matched to a gene; V was cut back by 6 bases and J by 3 bases. CDR3 coding DNA: TGCAGCGTCAACAGGGGTAATGGGGCCAACGTCCTGACTTTC. Amino acids: CSVNRGNGANVLTF.

This sequence joins TRBV7-9 and TRBJ2-3, with D possibly TRBD2 on 5 matching bases. The V end lost 6 bases, the J end lost 4 bases, and 20 bases lay between the germline ends. The CDR3 totals 16 residues. Per the germline V gene, CDR1 is SEHNR and CDR2 is FQNEAQ (reference sequence). CDR3 nucleotide sequence: TGTGCCAGCAGTCCTCCGGCGGCAGTGAGGGCAGATACGCAGTATTTT. It encodes CASSPPAAVRADTQYF.

This clone was picked up one time. The chain carries TRBV7-2 and TRBJ2-3, with 8 positions matching TRBD1. CDR3 length: 14 residues. The germline CDR1 and CDR2 sequences are SGHTA and FQGNSA. V dropped 4 bases and J dropped 4; count of bases not matched to a gene: 4. The CDR3 DNA reads as TGTGCCAGCAGCTCGCGGACAGGGCCAGATACGCAGTATTTT. Encoded protein: CASSSRTGPDTQYF.

This clone was detected only a few times. CDR3 bases: TGTGCCAGCAGCTCCGAGGCCAGGGGTGAAAAACTGTTTTTT. Residues: CASSSEARGEKLFF. The chain uses TRBV9 and TRBJ1-4; D perhaps matches TRBD1 (6 bases). The CDR3 length is 14 residues. CDR1 is SGDLS and CDR2 is YYNGEE in the germline V gene. V was clipped by 4 bases and J by 7 bases, with 14 bases between them.

The chain has TRBV6-5 and TRBJ2-3, with 12 positions matching TRBD2. Trimming cost V 5 bases and J 4 bases; bases outside gene matches: 4. This CDR3 has 15 residues. Germline CDR1 is MNHEY and CDR2 is SVGAGI. CDR3 DNA sequence: TGTGCCAGCAGTCCGACTAGCGGGAGTTCAGATACGCAGTATTTT. Translated, it gives CASSPTSGSSDTQYF.

Comments on this clone: Mismatch with germline at one junction end may stem from a read error. The sample holds other DNA sequences that translate to the same CDR3. J is TRBJ2-7 and V is TRBV7-6, with 9 bases identical to TRBD1. This CDR3 comprises 15 residues. Per the germline V gene, CDR1 is SGHVS and CDR2 is FNYEAQ. CDR3 protein: CASSLAQGAPKEQYF. The CDR3 DNA is TGTGCCAGCAGCTTAGCACAGGGGGCGCCGAAGGAGCAATACTTC.

This chain joins TRBV30 and TRBJ1-2, with TRBD1 as a possible D gene (6 bases). V gave up 1 base and J gave up 1 base, with 7 bases separating them. Looked up from germline, CDR1 is GTSNPN and CDR2 is SVGIG (reference sequence). The CDR3 runs to 13 residues. DNA of the CDR3: TGTGCCTGGAGTGGGGACAATAACTATGGCTACACCTTC. It is translated as CAWSGDNNYGYTF.

The gene calls are TRBV5-1 and TRBJ2-3; TRBD2 agrees at 8 bases. The CDR3 is 15 residues long. Germline CDR1 is SGHRS and CDR2 is YFSETQ. V trimming: 7 bases; J trimming: 2 bases; junction bases outside the gene matches: 9. DNA for the CDR3: TGCGCCAGCCAAACTTTTAGCGGGGTCACAGATACGCAGTATTTT. It translates to CASQTFSGVTDTQYF.

In regard to this clone: Compared with germline, one end of the junction differs, possibly owing to a read error. V usage is TRBV27 and J usage is TRBJ2-3; TRBD2 agrees at 7 bases. CDR1 MNHEY and CDR2 SMNVEV come from the germline V gene (reference sequence). CDR3 length: 14 amino acids. The CDR3 here is CSSWGGSPTDTQYF. The CDR3 DNA reads TGTTCCAGTTGGGGGGGTTCCCCTACGGATACGCAGTATTTT.

V usage is TRBV6-1 and J usage is TRBJ1-1; D gene ambiguous. The CDR3 is 14 residues long. The V gene's germline CDR1 is MNHNS and CDR2 SASEGT. V was shortened by 5 bases and J by 1 base, with 11 bases between the two germline ends. The CDR3 DNA is TGTGCCAGCAGTCACAGCGGGGAGAACACTGAAGCTTTCTTT. Protein product: CASSHSGENTEAFF.

CDR3 sequence: CASSYSRLAIYNEQFF. The CDR3 DNA sequence: TGTGCCAGCAGTTACTCTCGGCTAGCGATCTACAATGAGCAGTTCTTC. V and J are TRBV6-5 and TRBJ2-1; tentatively, D is TRBD2 (6 bases). This CDR3 has 16 amino acids. V was cut by 0 bases and J by 3 bases, with 12 bases left in between. Germline CDR1 and CDR2: MNHEY and SVGAGI.

The genes are TRBV5-6 and TRBJ2-1; D possibly corresponds to TRBD2 (5 bases). The CDR3 sequence is 12 residues long. V was trimmed by 4 bases and J by 4 bases, leaving 6 bases between them. Germline V gene data show CDR1 as SGHDT and CDR2 as YYEEEE. CDR3 sequence reads: CASSRRYNEQFF. CDR3 bases: TGTGCCAGCAGCCGGAGGTACAATGAGCAGTTCTTC.

As DNA, the CDR3 is TGTGCCAGCAGTGCCCCGTCGGCCGGGGACACTGAAGCTTTCTTT. Translation gives CASSAPSAGDTEAFF. The gene calls are TRBV6-1 and TRBJ1-1; D gene ambiguous. The CDR3 totals 15 residues. Germline V lookup: CDR1 MNHNS, CDR2 SASEGT. V was cut by 4 bases and J by 3 bases, with 15 bases left in between.

The CDR3 DNA sequence: TGTGCCAGCAGCCCTGGACAGGGGAGCTATGGCTACACCTTC. It is translated as CASSPGQGSYGYTF. The chain uses TRBV5-6 and TRBJ1-2, with 9 bases lining up with TRBD1. Germline CDR1 is SGHDT and CDR2 is YYEEEE. This CDR3 comprises 14 residues. V shed 4 bases and J 4 bases; nucleotides not matched to a gene: 5.

The V call is TRBV7-8, the J call TRBJ2-7; TRBD1 agrees at 7 bases. The CDR3 consists of 14 residues. Germline CDR1 reads SGHVS; CDR2 reads FQNEAQ. The V and J ends lost 5 bases and 4 bases, in that order; junction bases with no gene match: 8. CDR3 sequence reads: CASSPRWTGYEQYF. DNA of the CDR3: TGTGCCAGCAGCCCGCGCTGGACAGGATACGAGCAGTACTTC. The full variable domain, in which reference TRBV7-8 and TRBJ2-7 provide the parts outside the CDR3, is GAGVSQSPRYKVAKRGQDVALRCDPISGHVSLFWYQQALGQGPEFLTYFQNEAQLDKSGLPSDRFFAERPEGSVSTLKIQRTQQEDSAVYLCASSPRWTGYEQYFGPGTRLTVT.

In this sample, this clone turned up a few times. The chain joins TRBV5-4 to TRBJ2-1, with D possibly matching TRBD2 (7 bases). This CDR3 is built from 16 residues. Germline V CDR1 and CDR2: SGHNT, YYREEE (reference sequence). Trimming cost V 3 bases and J 9 bases, with 22 bases left between them. Here the CDR3 reads CASSSPLGGAMSEQFF. The CDR3 nucleotides are TGTGCCAGCAGCTCCCCACTAGGGGGGGCCATGAGTGAGCAGTTCTTC.